This TCR beta chain appears in the sequencing data of a study of radiotherapy plus CTLA-4 blockade in lung cancer (dated by TCRdb to 2017 to 2018). About the investigation overall: Objective responses occurred in 15% to 20% of enrolled patients, and 30% to 40% achieved disease control. Here is what the overall study found, with its caveats: Early dynamic changes in blood T cell clones, together with increased serum interferon-beta after radiation, were reported as the strongest predictors of response. TCR clones derived from tumors expanded in peripheral blood after treatment with radiotherapy and ipilimumab.

Focal radiation therapy combined with CTLA-4 blockade (ipilimumab) was tested in patients with chemo-refractory metastatic non-small-cell lung cancer. Library preparation employed the immunoSEQ multiplex PCR assay. TCRdb retrieved this table from immuneACCESS and kept in-frame rearrangements only. Not all clones are present; in checked studies, unresolved V genes account for under half, and no reason is known for the remainder. The sample table holds about 98,000 clones, of which roughly 80% were seen once. Around 3.7% of the sample is taken by the ten largest. The CDR3 runs 15 residues from the cysteine to the phenylalanine. Here the CDR3 DNA is all that survives: 45 bases in frame from base 1. CDR1 and CDR2 (LNHDA, SQIVND) derive from the germline V gene (reference sequence). V lost 5 bases and J lost 6 bases, and the count of bases not matched to a germline gene is 10. As regards this clone: The specificity of this receptor is unknown. Per-base qualities were not stored, and no clone one base away is much larger.

The origin of this receptor is a human donor with non-small cell lung cancer who had a partial response to radiotherapy plus ipilimumab. The sample in question was peripheral blood, obtained from a patient treated with radiotherapy plus ipilimumab. In this chain, TRBV19 is recombined with TRBJ2-5, with 9 middle bases fitting TRBD1. Read as DNA, the sequence is TGTGCCAGTAGTCGCCGGACAGGGGAGGGGCAGACCCAGTACTTC. It codes for CASSRRTGEGQTQYF.